One T cell receptor beta chain is described in this entry. Time point reported: blood at routine non-recurrence follow-up after resection. This sample stems from a study of spatial heterogeneity in lung cancer. CDR1 and CDR2 (germline): SGHTA, FQGNSA. V was pared by 1 base and J by 6 bases, with 9 bases between. CDR3 length: 13 amino acids. In TCRdb, the 5' RACE reads were re-called with MiXCR into one record per CDR3 protein. The sample holds 110,000 or so distinct CDR3 sequences, roughly a tenth seen once. The TCR originated in a female donor with early-stage non-small cell lung cancer. Sequences were derived from PBMCs, sampled at follow-up. This rearrangement joins TRBV7-2 to TRBJ2-5; possibly TRBD2 for D (5 bases). This chain's CDR3 is CASSLGLPKTQYF. For the CDR3, the DNA is TGTGCCAGCAGCTTAGGACTACCTAAGACCCAGTACTTC.